The clone carrying this TCR beta chain has just one count. The method was immunoSEQ multiplex PCR; TCRdb's version includes in-frame clones alone and lacks a portion of them. The sample comprises 110,000 or so clones, approximately 94% of which are singletons, and approximately 3.9% rests with the top ten. The sample is drawn from a study of brain T cells in children with intractable seizures. At least one anti-epileptic drug was given before surgery. J was trimmed by 2 bases and V by 11 bases; bases with no gene match: 3. The CDR3 covers 13 residues. Germline V gene lookup returns CDR1 MNHEY and CDR2 SMNVEV (reference sequence).

This sequence originates from a boy younger than two with hemimegalencephaly and intractable seizures. The rearrangement links TRBV27 to TRBJ1-6; 7 bases match TRBD1. The source material was peripheral blood, sampled at surgery. The CDR3: CASTGAYNSPLHF. The DNA for the CDR3 is TGTGCCTCCACAGGGGCCTATAATTCACCCCTCCACTTT.